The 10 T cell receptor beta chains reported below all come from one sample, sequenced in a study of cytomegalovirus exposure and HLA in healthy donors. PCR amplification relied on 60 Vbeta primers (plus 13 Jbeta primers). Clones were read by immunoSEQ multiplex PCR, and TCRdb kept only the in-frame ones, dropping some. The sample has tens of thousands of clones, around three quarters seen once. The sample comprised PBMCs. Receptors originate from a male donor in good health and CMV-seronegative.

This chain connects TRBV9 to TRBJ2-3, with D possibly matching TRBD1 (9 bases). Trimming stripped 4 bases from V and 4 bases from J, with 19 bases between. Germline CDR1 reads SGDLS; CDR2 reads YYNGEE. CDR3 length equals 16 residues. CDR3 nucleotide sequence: TGTGCCAGCAGCCCACGGGGGGGACAGGGTTCAGATACGCAGTATTTT. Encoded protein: CASSPRGGQGSDTQYF.

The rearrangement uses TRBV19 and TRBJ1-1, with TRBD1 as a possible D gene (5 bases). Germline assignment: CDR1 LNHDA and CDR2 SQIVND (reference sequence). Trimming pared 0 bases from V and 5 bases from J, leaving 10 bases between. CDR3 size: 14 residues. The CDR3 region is CASSIERGSTEAFF. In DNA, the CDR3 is TGTGCCAGTAGTATAGAAAGGGGATCAACTGAAGCTTTCTTT.

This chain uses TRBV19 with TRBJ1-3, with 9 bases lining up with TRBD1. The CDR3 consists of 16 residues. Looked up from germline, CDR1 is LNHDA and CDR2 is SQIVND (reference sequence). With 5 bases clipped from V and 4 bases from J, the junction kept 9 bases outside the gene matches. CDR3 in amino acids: CASSSYRGRGGNTIYF. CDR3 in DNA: TGTGCCAGTAGTTCTTACAGGGGGCGCGGAGGAAACACCATATATTTT.

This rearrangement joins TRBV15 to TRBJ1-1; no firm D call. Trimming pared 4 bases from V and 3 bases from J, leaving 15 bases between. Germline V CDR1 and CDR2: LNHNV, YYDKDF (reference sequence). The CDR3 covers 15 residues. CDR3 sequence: CATSNLNKMDTEAFF. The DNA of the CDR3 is TGTGCCACCAGCAACCTGAACAAAATGGACACTGAAGCTTTCTTT.

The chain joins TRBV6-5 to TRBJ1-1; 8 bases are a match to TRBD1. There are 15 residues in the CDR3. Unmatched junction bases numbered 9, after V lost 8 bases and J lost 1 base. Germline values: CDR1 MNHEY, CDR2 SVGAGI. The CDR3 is CASRVMTGANTEAFF. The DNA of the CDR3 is TGTGCCAGCCGGGTCATGACAGGGGCGAACACTGAAGCTTTCTTT.

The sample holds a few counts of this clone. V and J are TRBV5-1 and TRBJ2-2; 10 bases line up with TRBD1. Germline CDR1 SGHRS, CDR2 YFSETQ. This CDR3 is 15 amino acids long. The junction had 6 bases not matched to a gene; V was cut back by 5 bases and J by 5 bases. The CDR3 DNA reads TGCGCCAGCAGTGATGACAGGGGGCTTACCGGGGAGCTGTTTTTT. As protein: CASSDDRGLTGELFF.

The CDR3 DNA is TGTGCCAGCAGCCAAGATCTAACAGCTTACTATGGCTACACCTTC. Amino acid sequence: CASSQDLTAYYGYTF. The V gene is TRBV4-2, the J gene TRBJ1-2; no definite D call. The CDR3 runs to 15 residues. Germline lookup yields CDR1 LGHNA and CDR2 YNFKEQ. The ends were cut back, 0 bases at V and 3 bases at J, with 11 bases in the middle.

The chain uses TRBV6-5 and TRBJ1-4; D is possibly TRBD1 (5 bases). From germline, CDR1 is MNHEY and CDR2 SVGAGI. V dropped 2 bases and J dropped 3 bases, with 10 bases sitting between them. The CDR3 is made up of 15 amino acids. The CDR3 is CASSYDSLSNEKLFF. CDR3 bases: TGTGCCAGCAGTTACGACAGCCTATCTAATGAAAAACTGTTTTTT.

This chain's CDR3 is CASSEGSVQGWGETQYF. Here the CDR3 DNA reads TGTGCCAGCAGTGAAGGAAGTGTACAGGGGTGGGGGGAGACCCAGTACTTC. The rearrangement joins TRBV2 to TRBJ2-5; TRBD1 agrees at 7 bases. Germline-derived CDR1 and CDR2 are SNHLY and FYNNEI. The CDR3 is made up of 17 amino acids. The ends lost 1 base at V and 5 bases at J; junction bases unmatched: 13.

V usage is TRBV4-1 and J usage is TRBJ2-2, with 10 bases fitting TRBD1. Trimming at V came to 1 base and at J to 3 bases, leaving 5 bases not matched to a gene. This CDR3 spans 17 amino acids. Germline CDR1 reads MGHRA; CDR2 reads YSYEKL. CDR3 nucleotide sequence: TGCGCCAGCAGCCAAGCCTGGACAGGGGGTGACACCGGGGAGCTGTTTTTT. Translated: CASSQAWTGGDTGELFF.